Listed here are 14 T cell receptor beta chains from one sample, sequenced in a study of CD8+ T cells in alopecia areata. Once RNA had been extracted, it was reverse transcribed into cDNA to act as the sequencing template. Some clones are missing from TCRdb's copy, which holds only in-frame ones; the method was immunoSEQ multiplex PCR. The sample yields under 95,000 clones, just over 70% seen once. Treatment specified: oral pan-JAK inhibitor, 5-10 mg twice daily. Here the sequenced sample was CD8+ T cells sorted from blood, taken around week 44, from a patient treated with tofacitinib. Receptors originate from a human donor with alopecia areata.

The chain has TRBV4-3 and TRBJ2-7, with a weak D call TRBD1 (5 bases). V lost 0 bases and J 2 bases, leaving 17 bases between the germline ends. Germline CDR1 reads LGHNA; CDR2 reads YSLEER. The CDR3 extends over 17 amino acids. CDR3 sequence reads: CASSQDLRQGPTYEQYF. The CDR3 DNA reads as TGCGCCAGCAGCCAAGATCTTAGGCAGGGCCCAACCTACGAGCAGTACTTC.

The J gene is TRBJ1-4, the V gene TRBV7-9; possible D gene TRBD1, 6 bases. Trimming stripped 2 bases from V and 3 bases from J, with 16 bases between. The CDR3 sequence is 17 residues long. CDR1 is SEHNR and CDR2 is FQNEAQ in the germline V gene (reference sequence). CDR3 coding DNA: TGTGCCAGCAGCTTAAGTGGGGGGCACCGGGCTAATGAAAAACTGTTTTTT. Its protein product is CASSLSGGHRANEKLFF. The entire variable domain, with the rest obtained from reference TRBV7-9 and TRBJ1-4, is as follows: DTGVSQNPRHKITKRGQNVTFRCDPISEHNRLYWYRQTLGQGPEFLTYFQNEAQLEKSRLLSDRFSAERPKGSFSTLEIQRTEQGDSAMYLCASSLSGGHRANEKLFFGSGTQLSVL.

V gene TRBV29-1 combines with J gene TRBJ1-1; maybe TRBD1 (6 bases). The CDR3 has 14 amino acids. In germline, CDR1 is SQVTM, CDR2 ANQGSEA. V was pared by 6 bases and J by 7 bases, with 21 bases between. In DNA, the CDR3 is TGCAGCGTCTGGGGGGGGCTTGAATCGGGTGAAGCTTTCTTT. This translates into CSVWGGLESGEAFF. Full variable domain (rest looked up from reference TRBV29-1 and TRBJ1-1): SAVISQKPSRDICQRGTSLTIQCQVDSQVTMMFWYRQQPGQSLTLIATANQGSEATYESGFVIDKFPISRPNLTFSTLTVSNMSPEDSSIYLCSVWGGLESGEAFFGQGTRLTVV.

The chain recombines TRBV5-6 with TRBJ2-7; tentatively, D is TRBD1 (6 bases). The length of the CDR3 is 17 residues. V lost 4 bases, J lost 4 bases, and 24 bases lay in between. CDR1 and CDR2 from the germline V gene are SGHDT and YYEEEE. CDR3 in DNA: TGTGCCAGCAGCCCCGGCTCGGGTGGGACACCAATGTACGAGCAGTACTTC. Translation gives CASSPGSGGTPMYEQYF. The variable domain in full, completed from reference TRBV5-6 and TRBJ2-7, reads DAGVTQSPTHLIKTRGQQVTLRCSPKSGHDTVSWYQQALGQGPQFIFQYYEEEERQRGNFPDRFSGHQFPNYSSELNVNALLLGDSALYLCASSPGSGGTPMYEQYFGPGTRLTVT.

The chain has TRBV5-6 and TRBJ2-3; D unclear. Trimming left V 4 bases short and J 4 bases short, with 16 bases between. CDR3 length: 15 residues. Germline V gene sequence: CDR1 SGHDT, CDR2 YYEEEE. For the CDR3, the DNA is TGTGCCAGCAGCCCTGACTCCAACGGCGCAGATACGCAGTATTTT. Translating it yields CASSPDSNGADTQYF.

The V call is TRBV30, the J call TRBJ2-1; possible D gene TRBD2, 5 bases. This CDR3 region has 14 residues. CDR1 and CDR2 from the germline V gene are GTSNPN and SVGIG (reference sequence). The V gene lost 0 bases and the J gene lost 0 bases, with 6 bases spanning the gap. The CDR3 loop reads CAWSVGSSYNEQFF. CDR3 DNA sequence: TGTGCCTGGAGTGTGGGGAGCTCCTACAATGAGCAGTTCTTC.

The rearrangement links TRBV21-1 to TRBJ2-7. TRBV21-1 is shown as a pseudogene. This CDR3 has 15 amino acids. Written as DNA, the CDR3 is TGTGCCAGCAGCAAAGGTAGCAGGAGCCCCTACGAGCAGTACTTC. This encodes CASSKGSRSPYEQYF.

This clone has just one count. The gene calls are TRBV29-1 and TRBJ1-2; no clear D. Trimming left V 0 bases short and J 0 bases short, with 11 bases between. CDR3 length: 15 residues. Germline V gene lookup returns CDR1 SQVTM and CDR2 ANQGSEA. CDR3 in amino acids: CSVEEFGSTNYGYTF. The CDR3 region has the DNA TGCAGCGTTGAAGAGTTTGGGTCTACTAACTATGGCTACACCTTC. The variable domain in full, with the rest retrieved from reference TRBV29-1 and TRBJ1-2, is SAVISQKPSRDICQRGTSLTIQCQVDSQVTMMFWYRQQPGQSLTLIATANQGSEATYESGFVIDKFPISRPNLTFSTLTVSNMSPEDSSIYLCSVEEFGSTNYGYTFGSGTRLTVV.

This clone was found a few times. CDR3 DNA sequence: TGCGCCAGCAGCTTGTGGGGCCGCGATAGCACAGATACGCAGTATTTT. This codes for CASSLWGRDSTDTQYF. This chain connects TRBV5-1 to TRBJ2-3; D possibly corresponds to TRBD1 (5 bases). The CDR3 is 16 residues long. In germline, CDR1 is SGHRS, CDR2 YFSETQ. V lost 1 base and J lost 0, with 12 bases in between.

The rearrangement uses TRBV7-9 and TRBJ2-7; D perhaps matches TRBD2 (6 bases). Germline lookup yields CDR1 SEHNR and CDR2 FQNEAQ (reference sequence). This CDR3 has 13 residues. The ends were cut back, 2 bases at V and 5 bases at J, with 10 bases in the middle. CDR3 loop: CASSLRGGHEQYF. CDR3 DNA: TGTGCCAGCAGCTTAAGGGGAGGCCACGAGCAGTACTTC.

The rearrangement links TRBV9 to TRBJ1-1; D possibly corresponds to TRBD1 (5 bases). The CDR3 runs 12 residues. The germline V and J ends were trimmed by 3 bases and 8 bases, with 11 bases remaining between them. In germline, CDR1 is SGDLS, CDR2 YYNGEE. The CDR3 reads CASSAPGPEAFF. The CDR3 DNA follows: TGTGCCAGCAGCGCACCGGGACCCGAAGCTTTCTTT.

This clone was seen a handful of times. The chain joins TRBV30 to TRBJ2-1; tentative D call: TRBD1 (6 bases). The V end was cut by 4 bases, the J end by 3 bases, with 16 bases between. The CDR3 has 15 residues. CDR1 and CDR2 (germline): GTSNPN, SVGIG (reference sequence). CDR3 sequence: CAWISGSRGYNEQFF. The CDR3 coding sequence is TGTGCCTGGATATCTGGGTCCAGGGGCTACAATGAGCAGTTCTTC.

As regards this clone: A read error may account for a junction end that differs from germline. This sequence joins TRBV5-6 and TRBJ1-1, with D hard to call. The CDR3 runs 12 residues. Germline V gene data show CDR1 as SGHDT and CDR2 as YYEEEE. CDR3 sequence: CASSLGGSETFF. The DNA of the CDR3 is TGTGCCAGCAGCTTGGGAGGGAGTGAAACTTTCTTT.

This sequence joins TRBV5-1 and TRBJ2-2; D is undetermined. Between the trimmed V and J ends, which lost 4 bases and 0 bases, there was a span of 19 bases. This CDR3 has 18 residues. Per the germline V gene, CDR1 is SGHRS and CDR2 is YFSETQ. CDR3: CASSRAPPQMANTGELFF. CDR3 coding DNA: TGCGCCAGCAGCCGCGCCCCCCCGCAAATGGCGAACACCGGGGAGCTGTTTTTT.